The TCR beta chain under discussion was sequenced for a study of CXCR3-negative and CXCR3-positive naive CD8 T cells. Overall study results and limits: Hydrophobicity of TRB CDR3s was greater in CXCR3-positive naive cells than in CXCR3-negative naive cells.

Via 5' RACE with UMI labels, TRB cDNA libraries were prepared. From the 5' RACE reads, TCRdb lists one entry per CDR3 protein and no DNA. Found here are under 85,000 distinct CDR3 sequences; the top ten clones hold 0.55% to 0.7%. By phenotype, naive CD8+ T cells were CD45RO-CCR7+CD27+CD95-. The V gene's germline CDR1 is SGHTA and CDR2 FQGNSA. The CDR3 sequence is 14 residues long. Of note for this clonotype: Its matching antigen is unknown.

This TCR was recovered from a human donor in good health. Some clones in this sample may be carry-over from other donors' samples. The chain couples TRBV7-2 to TRBJ2-2. Material: naive CXCR3+ CD8+ T cells from blood. Subset reported: CD45RO-CCR7+CD27+CD95- naive CD8+ T cells expressing CXCR3 (TNR3+). CDR3 sequence: CASSPKVSPGELFF.